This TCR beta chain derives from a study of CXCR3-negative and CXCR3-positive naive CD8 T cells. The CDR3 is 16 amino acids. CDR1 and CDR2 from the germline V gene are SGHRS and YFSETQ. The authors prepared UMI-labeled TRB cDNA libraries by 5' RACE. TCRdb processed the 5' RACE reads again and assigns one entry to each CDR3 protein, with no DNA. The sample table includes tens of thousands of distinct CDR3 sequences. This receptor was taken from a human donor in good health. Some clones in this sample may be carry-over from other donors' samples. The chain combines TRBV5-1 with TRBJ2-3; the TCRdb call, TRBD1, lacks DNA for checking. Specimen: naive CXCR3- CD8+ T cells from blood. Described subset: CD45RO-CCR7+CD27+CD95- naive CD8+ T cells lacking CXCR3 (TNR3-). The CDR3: CASTTGGDPNTDTQYF.